Presented here are 26 T cell receptor beta chains from one specimen sequenced in a study of ipilimumab plus nivolumab after autologous stem cell transplantation. The data were produced by immunoSEQ multiplex PCR, yet TCRdb's version contains in-frame clones alone and is incomplete. The sample lists roughly 20,000 clones, more than 60% occurring once. Sequenced material: PBMCs, taken in a trial of ipilimumab plus nivolumab as post-transplant consolidation. All receptors come from a male donor with diffuse large B-cell lymphoma.

The V call is TRBV28, the J call TRBJ1-5; D uncertain. Germline CDR1 is MDHEN and CDR2 is SYDVKM. Trimming left V 6 bases short and J 9 bases short, with 12 bases between. CDR3 size: 12 residues. In DNA, the CDR3 is TGTGCCAGCAGACAACCCCCCGCGCCCCAGCATTTT. This translates into CASRQPPAPQHF.

This rearrangement joins TRBV27 to TRBJ1-2, with D hard to call. The V end lost 4 bases, the J end lost 8 bases, and 23 bases lay between the germline ends. Germline V gives CDR1 MNHEY, CDR2 SMNVEV (reference sequence). This CDR3 comprises 16 residues. The CDR3 DNA follows: TGTGCCAGCAGTTCCTACCCCCCTCAAGTGGATGAGGGCTACACCTTC. It specifies CASSSYPPQVDEGYTF.

The chain carries TRBV5-6 and TRBJ2-7; 9 bases line up with TRBD1. CDR3 length: 16 amino acids. CDR1 is SGHDT and CDR2 is YYEEEE in the germline V gene. V lost 4 bases and J lost 5; bases outside the gene matches: 13. CDR3 region: CASSPFLDRGANEQYF. CDR3 DNA sequence: TGTGCCAGCAGCCCCTTCTTAGACAGGGGGGCCAACGAGCAGTACTTC.

To note about this clone: A read error is the likely source, as a far larger clone sits one nucleotide away. This chain uses TRBV10-3 with TRBJ2-1, with 9 bases matching TRBD2. J lost 8 bases, V lost 11 bases, and 10 bases had no gene match. The germline gives CDR1 ENHRY, CDR2 SYGVKD. CDR3 size: 13 residues. The CDR3 DNA sequence: TGTGCCCCACCCCCCGTAGCGGGGGATGAGCAGTTCTTC. Its protein is CAPPPVAGDEQFF.

This rearrangement joins TRBV19 to TRBJ2-3; D call uncertain. Trimming removed 6 bases at V and 6 bases at J, with 7 bases between. Looked up from germline, CDR1 is LNHDA and CDR2 is SQIVND (reference sequence). The CDR3 consists of 11 residues. CDR3 DNA sequence: TGTGCCAGTAGGGGCAGGGATACGCAGTATTTT. It yields the protein CASRGRDTQYF.

The chain has TRBV6-1 and TRBJ1-2; D might be TRBD1 (6 bases). Trimming pared 6 bases from V and 2 bases from J, leaving 7 bases between. Germline CDR1 and CDR2: MNHNS and SASEGT. The CDR3 has 12 amino acids. The CDR3 DNA reads as TGTGCCAGCAGGGACAGAAACTATGGCTACACCTTC. Protein sequence: CASRDRNYGYTF.

The chain combines TRBV27 with TRBJ2-2, with 9 nucleotides matching TRBD2. The CDR3 sequence is 16 residues long. Germline V lookup: CDR1 MNHEY, CDR2 SMNVEV (reference sequence). With 6 bases clipped from V and 6 bases from J, the junction kept 11 bases outside the gene matches. CDR3 protein: CASSRTSATDAGELFF. The CDR3 coding sequence is TGTGCCAGCAGCCGGACTAGCGCTACGGACGCCGGGGAGCTGTTTTTT.

The chain has TRBV7-9 and TRBJ1-1, with D possibly being TRBD1 (5 bases). Trimming cost V 5 bases and J 7 bases, with 20 bases left between them. The CDR3 runs 15 residues. CDR1 SEHNR and CDR2 FQNEAQ come from the germline V gene (reference sequence). The CDR3 DNA reads as TGTGCCAGCAGCCCCAAGACCAGGGTTAGCGATGAAGCTTTCTTT. This gives the protein CASSPKTRVSDEAFF.

CDR3 bases: TGTGCCAGCAGCTTCCGGAAGCGGGGTAACTACGAGCAGTACTTC. It encodes CASSFRKRGNYEQYF. V gene TRBV7-3 combines with J gene TRBJ2-7, with 7 bases lining up with TRBD2. The CDR3 totals 15 residues. The trim removed 3 bases at V and 3 bases at J, leaving 8 bases unmatched. Germline V gives CDR1 SGHTA, CDR2 FQGTGA.

The table lists this clone with a few counts. The V gene is TRBV7-9, the J gene TRBJ2-3; D is perhaps TRBD1 (5 bases). Germline assignment: CDR1 SEHNR and CDR2 FQNEAQ (reference sequence). The V end was cut by 0 bases, the J end by 1 base, with 8 bases between. The CDR3 spans 15 residues. CDR3 bases: TGTGCCAGCAGCTTAGCCACAGGCCGCACAGATACGCAGTATTTT. It is translated as CASSLATGRTDTQYF.

The gene calls are TRBV2 and TRBJ2-3; 7 bases map to TRBD2. Trimming at V came to 6 bases and at J to 3 bases, leaving 9 bases not matched to a gene. The CDR3 extends over 15 amino acids. Germline-derived CDR1 and CDR2 are SNHLY and FYNNEI. The CDR3 loop is CASRFQRGVTDTQYF. For the CDR3, the DNA is TGTGCCAGCAGATTTCAGCGGGGTGTAACAGATACGCAGTATTTT.

This clone showed up just once. The rearrangement joins TRBV7-3 to TRBJ2-3; perhaps TRBD2 as D (6 bases). V shed 2 bases and J shed 6 bases, with 15 bases lying between them. This CDR3 region has 15 residues. The germline V gene encodes CDR1 SGHTA and CDR2 FQGTGA. This chain's CDR3 is CASSLGGGGVDTQYF. As DNA, the CDR3 is TGTGCCAGCAGCTTAGGGGGAGGAGGGGTGGATACGCAGTATTTT.

This rearrangement joins TRBV18 to TRBJ2-2, with TRBD1 matching 10 bases. CDR3 length: 17 residues. CDR1 KGHSH and CDR2 LQKENI come from the germline V gene. The V gene end was trimmed by 1 base and the J gene end by 5 bases; junction bases not matched to a gene: 7. In DNA form, the CDR3 reads TGTGCCAGCTCACCACGAGCCGGGACAGGGGTGACCGGGGAGCTGTTTTTT. It yields the protein CASSPRAGTGVTGELFF.

By share of the sample, this clone is large. V gene TRBV6-4 combines with J gene TRBJ2-7; 8 bases fit TRBD1. CDR3 length equals 15 residues. With 7 bases clipped from V and 5 bases from J, the junction kept 13 bases outside the gene matches. Germline V gives CDR1 MRHNA, CDR2 SNTAGT. CDR3 residues: CASMNDRQGCDEQYF. The CDR3, as DNA: TGTGCCAGCATGAACGATAGACAGGGGTGCGACGAGCAGTACTTC.

This sequence joins TRBV28 and TRBJ2-7, with D tentatively TRBD2 (6 bases). The CDR3 sequence is 16 residues long. V gave up 6 bases and J gave up 2 bases, with 20 bases separating them. From germline, CDR1 is MDHEN and CDR2 SYDVKM. CDR3 bases: TGTGCCAGCAGACCTCCCCGGGGACTGGAAGCCTACGAGCAGTACTTC. This gives the protein CASRPPRGLEAYEQYF. Variable domain in full (rest from reference TRBV28 and TRBJ2-7): DVKVTQSSRYLVKRTGEKVFLECVQDMDHENMFWYRQDPGLGLRLIYFSYDVKMKEKGDIPEGYSVSREKKERFSLILESASTNQTSMYLCASRPPRGLEAYEQYFGPGTRLTVT.

The rearrangement uses TRBV4-1 and TRBJ2-3, with no clear D. The ends were cut back, 4 bases at V and 0 bases at J, with 8 bases in the middle. The CDR3 length is 14 residues. In germline, CDR1 is MGHRA, CDR2 YSYEKL. Here the CDR3 DNA reads TGCGCCAGCAGCCTGGACCGAAGCACAGATACGCAGTATTTT. Translated: CASSLDRSTDTQYF.

V usage is TRBV4-2 and J usage is TRBJ2-5; TRBD2 aligns across 10 bases. There are 18 residues in the CDR3. Trimming at V came to 1 base and at J to 5 bases, leaving 13 bases not matched to a gene. Germline lookup yields CDR1 LGHNA and CDR2 YNFKEQ. The CDR3: CASSQGGWASGGVETQYF. The CDR3 region has the DNA TGTGCCAGCAGCCAAGGGGGATGGGCTAGCGGGGGAGTTGAGACCCAGTACTTC.

The V and J genes are TRBV19 and TRBJ1-5; no clear D gene. This CDR3 region has 16 residues. Germline values: CDR1 LNHDA, CDR2 SQIVND (reference sequence). The V end lost 6 bases, the J end lost 3 bases, and 18 bases lay between the germline ends. CDR3 residues: CASSSTSVGYNQPQHF. CDR3 bases: TGTGCCAGTAGCAGTACCTCGGTAGGATACAATCAGCCCCAGCATTTT.

This clone came up once. The chain recombines TRBV6-5 with TRBJ1-2, with TRBD1 matching over 9 bases. CDR3 length equals 15 residues. Per germline, CDR1 MNHEY and CDR2 SVGAGI. V shed 1 base and J 8 bases; nucleotides not matched to a gene: 8. The CDR3 spells CASSYWTGESGGYTF. CDR3 DNA: TGTGCCAGCAGTTACTGGACAGGGGAGAGCGGAGGCTACACCTTC.

The rearrangement joins TRBV28 to TRBJ2-1; 15 nucleotides match TRBD2. Germline V gene sequence: CDR1 MDHEN, CDR2 SYDVKM. V shed 3 bases and J 6 bases; nucleotides not matched to a gene: 12. The CDR3 is 19 amino acids. This CDR3 reads CASSLEGLAGGPLGNEQFF. DNA of the CDR3: TGTGCCAGCAGTTTGGAAGGACTAGCGGGGGGGCCTTTGGGCAATGAGCAGTTCTTC.

The chain carries TRBV9 and TRBJ1-6, with a tentative D call TRBD1 (5 bases). The CDR3 covers 18 residues. Trimming cost V 4 bases and J 4 bases, with 21 bases left between them. CDR1 is SGDLS, CDR2 YYNGEE, per germline. CDR3: CASSLQSAGAAYNSPLHF. CDR3 in DNA: TGTGCCAGCAGCTTACAATCGGCCGGGGCAGCTTATAATTCACCCCTCCACTTT.

The chain has TRBV28 and TRBJ2-7, with TRBD1 matching 8 bases. The V gene end was trimmed by 5 bases and the J gene end by 0 bases; junction bases not matched to a gene: 6. This CDR3 region has 15 residues. The germline gives CDR1 MDHEN, CDR2 SYDVKM. The CDR3 nucleotides are TGTGCCAGCAGTGCCAGGGGGCTTAGCTCCTACGAGCAGTACTTC. Amino acids: CASSARGLSSYEQYF.

This sequence joins TRBV6-5 and TRBJ2-5; unclear D gene. The CDR3 length is 15 residues. Germline CDR1 and CDR2: MNHEY and SVGAGI. V lost 2 bases, J lost 0 bases, and 10 bases lay in between. The CDR3 here is CASSYEASYQETQYF. CDR3 bases: TGTGCCAGCAGTTACGAGGCCAGTTACCAAGAGACCCAGTACTTC.

The chain links TRBV7-2 to TRBJ1-6, with 7 nucleotides matching TRBD1. The junction had 5 bases not matched to a gene; V was cut back by 1 base and J by 5 bases. The CDR3 totals 16 residues. The germline V gene encodes CDR1 SGHTA and CDR2 FQGNSA. The CDR3 loop reads CASSLVWGQHNSPLHF. The CDR3, as DNA: TGTGCCAGCAGCTTAGTTTGGGGACAGCATAATTCACCCCTCCACTTT. The whole variable domain, filled in from reference TRBV7-2 and TRBJ1-6, reads GAGVSQSPSNKVTEKGKDVELRCDPISGHTALYWYRQSLGQGLEFLIYFQGNSAPDKSGLPSDRFSAERTGGSVSTLTIQRTQQEDSAVYLCASSLVWGQHNSPLHFGNGTRLTVT.

The chain uses TRBV6-6 and TRBJ1-1; 7 bases map to TRBD1. CDR3 length: 15 amino acids. Germline V gene sequence: CDR1 MNHNY, CDR2 SVGAGI (reference sequence). The V segment lost 2 bases and the J segment 0 bases; nucleotides outside the gene matches: 3. CDR3 DNA: TGTGCCAGCAGTTACCCGACAGGGATGAACACTGAAGCTTTCTTT. Translating gives CASSYPTGMNTEAFF.

This clone is a singleton in its sample. This chain links TRBV5-6 with TRBJ2-5; 8 bases line up with TRBD1. The CDR3 extends over 16 amino acids. Germline V CDR1 and CDR2: SGHDT, YYEEEE. With V trimmed by 5 bases and J by 1 base, 10 bases remained unmatched. The CDR3 DNA reads TGTGCCAGCAGGCTGGGACAGGCTATTATCCAAGAGACCCAGTACTTC. Protein sequence: CASRLGQAIIQETQYF.